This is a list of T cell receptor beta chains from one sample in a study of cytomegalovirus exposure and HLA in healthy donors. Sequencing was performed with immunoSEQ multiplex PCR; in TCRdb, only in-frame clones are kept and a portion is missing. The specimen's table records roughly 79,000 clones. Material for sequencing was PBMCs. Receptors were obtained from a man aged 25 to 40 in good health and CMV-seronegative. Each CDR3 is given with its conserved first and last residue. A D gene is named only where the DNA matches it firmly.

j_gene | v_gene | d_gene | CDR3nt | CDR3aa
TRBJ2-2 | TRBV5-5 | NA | TGTGCCAGCAGCCCCTCCCCCAGCACCGGGGAGCTGTTTTTT | CASSPSPSTGELFF
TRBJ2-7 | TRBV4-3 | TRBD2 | TGCGCCAGCAGCCAAACGGGGGGGTACTACGAGCAGTACTTC | CASSQTGGYYEQYF
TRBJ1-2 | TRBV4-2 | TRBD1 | TGTGCCAGCAGCGAGGGACAGGTTAACTATGGCTACACCTTC | CASSEGQVNYGYTF
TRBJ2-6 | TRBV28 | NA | TGTGCCAGCAGTTTCCCAACCCCGGGGGGGGCCAACGTCCTGACTTTC | CASSFPTPGGANVLTF
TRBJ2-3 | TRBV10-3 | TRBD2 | TGTGCCATCACGCAAGCGGGGGGTGCAAATACGCAGTATTTT | CAITQAGGANTQYF
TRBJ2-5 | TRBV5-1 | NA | TGCGCCAGCAGCTGGGGGGACTCACGTTTAGAGACCCAGTACTTC | CASSWGDSRLETQYF
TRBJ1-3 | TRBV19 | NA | TGTGCCAGTAGTATACAGGCCCTCTCTGGAAACACCATATATTTT | CASSIQALSGNTIYF
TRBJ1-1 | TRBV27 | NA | TGTGCCAGCACCTCTGCTGGCGGCACTGAAGCTTTCTTT | CASTSAGGTEAFF
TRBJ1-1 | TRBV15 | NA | TGTGCCACCAGCAGAGATACGACTGCCGACACTGAAGCTTTCTTT | CATSRDTTADTEAFF
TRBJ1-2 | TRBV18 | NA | TGTGCCAGCTCACCACCGGGAGATCGCTCTATCTATGGCTACACCTTC | CASSPPGDRSIYGYTF
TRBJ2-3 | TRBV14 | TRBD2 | TGTGCCAGCAGCCAAGAACTAGCGGGTGGTGATACGCAGTATTTT | CASSQELAGGDTQYF
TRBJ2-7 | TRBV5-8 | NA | TGTGCCAGCACCCACCCCAGACAGTTTTACGAGCAGTACTTC | CASTHPRQFYEQYF
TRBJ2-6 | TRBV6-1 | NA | TGTGCCAGCAGTGCCTCGGTCTCTGGGGCCAACGTCCTGACTTTC | CASSASVSGANVLTF
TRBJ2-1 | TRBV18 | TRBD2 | TGTGCCAGCTCACCACCGGGACTAGCGGGGGGCAGGAGCTCCTACAATGAGCAGTTCTTC | CASSPPGLAGGRSSYNEQFF
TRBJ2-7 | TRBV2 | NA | TGTGCCAGCAGTGAAGCTGCGAGGGTTTTGTGGTACGAGCAGTACTTC | CASSEAARVLWYEQYF
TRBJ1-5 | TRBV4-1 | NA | TGCGCCAGCAGCCAATTCGACGGGATTAGCAATCAGCCCCAGCATTTT | CASSQFDGISNQPQHF
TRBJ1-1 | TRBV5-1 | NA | TGTGCCAGCAGCGGGGACCCAGGGGTCGGGGCTTTCTTT | CASSGDPGVGAFF
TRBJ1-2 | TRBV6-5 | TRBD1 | TGTGCCAGCAGGCCGGGACAGGGGTATGATGGCTACACCTTC | CASRPGQGYDGYTF
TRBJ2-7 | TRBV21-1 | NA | TGTGCCAGCAGCAAAGACAACGGACAGGATGGCGAGCAGTACTTC | CASSKDNGQDGEQYF
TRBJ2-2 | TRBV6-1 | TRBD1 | TGTGCCAGCAGTGAAGCAGGGGGCCACGGGGAGCTGTTTTTT | CASSEAGGHGELFF
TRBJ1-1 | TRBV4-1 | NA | TGCGCCAGCAGCCAAGTTGCGATGAACACTGAAGCTTTCTTT | CASSQVAMNTEAFF
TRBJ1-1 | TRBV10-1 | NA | TGCGCCAGCAGTGAGCGGCGGTACACTGAAGCTTTCTTT | CASSERRYTEAFF
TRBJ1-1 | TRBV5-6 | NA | TGTGCCCCGCCCAGCGGTGGAGGTATGAACACTGAAGCTTTCTTT | CAPPSGGGMNTEAFF
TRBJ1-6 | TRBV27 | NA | TGTGCCAGCAGATATACAACAGGGTACAATTCACCCCTCCACTTT | CASRYTTGYNSPLHF
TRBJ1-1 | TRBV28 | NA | TGTGCCAGCAGTTTTGAGTGGGGCGGCACTGAAGCTTTCTTT | CASSFEWGGTEAFF
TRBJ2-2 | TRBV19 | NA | TGTGCCAGTAGTCCCAGACTAGTCGCCACCGGGGAGCTGTTTTTT | CASSPRLVATGELFF
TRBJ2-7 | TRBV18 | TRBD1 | TGTGCCAGCTCACCCGGGACAGACGCCTACGAGCAGTACTTC | CASSPGTDAYEQYF
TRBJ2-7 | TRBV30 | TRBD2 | TGTGCCTGGAGCCGTACCTTCGTAGGACTAGCGGGAGGCTCCTACGAGCAGTACTTC | CAWSRTFVGLAGGSYEQYF
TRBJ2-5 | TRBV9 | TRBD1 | TGTGCCAGCAGCGCCCGGACAGGGGCAGAGACCCAGTACTTC | CASSARTGAETQYF
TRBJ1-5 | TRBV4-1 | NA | TGCGCCAGCAGCCGGGGGGGCAATCAGCCCCAGCATTTT | CASSRGGNQPQHF
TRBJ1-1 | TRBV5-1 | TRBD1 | TGCGCCAGCAGCTACGCGCAGGGGGTCGGCACTGAAGCTTTCTTT | CASSYAQGVGTEAFF
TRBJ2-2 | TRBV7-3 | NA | TGTGCCAGCAGCCCCCACCTAGGGAACACCGGGGAGCTGTTTTTT | CASSPHLGNTGELFF
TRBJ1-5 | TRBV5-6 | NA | TGTGCCAGCAGCTTGACCGGTAGCAATCAGCCCCAGCATTTT | CASSLTGSNQPQHF
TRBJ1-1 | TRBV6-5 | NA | TGTGCCAGCGGAGGGAGGGAGGGCACTGAAGCTTTCTTT | CASGGREGTEAFF
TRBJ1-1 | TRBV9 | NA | TGTGCCAGCAGCGTAGGGTACGGGTTAAACACTGAAGCTTTCTTT | CASSVGYGLNTEAFF
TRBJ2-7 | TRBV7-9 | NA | TGTGCCAGCAGCCCCCCCCCAGGAGGGAGGTACGAGCAGTACTTC | CASSPPPGGRYEQYF
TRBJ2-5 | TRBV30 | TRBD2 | TGTGCCTGGAGTCGTTGGGCGGGGGCTAGCGGGAGTAGGACCCAGTACTTC | CAWSRWAGASGSRTQYF
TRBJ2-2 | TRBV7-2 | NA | TGTGCCAGCAGCCTAATCACAGGGACCGGGGAGCTGTTTTTT | CASSLITGTGELFF
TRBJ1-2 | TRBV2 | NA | TGTGCCAGCAGTGAATCCGACAAGAACTATGGCTACACCTTC | CASSESDKNYGYTF
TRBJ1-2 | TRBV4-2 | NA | TGTGCCAGCAGCCAAGATATGGCGGGAGCTAACTATGGCTACACCTTC | CASSQDMAGANYGYTF
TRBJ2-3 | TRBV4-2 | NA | TGTGCCAGCAGCCGAACCGGGACGGACTATAGCACAGATACGCAGTATTTT | CASSRTGTDYSTDTQYF
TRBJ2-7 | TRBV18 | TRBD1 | TGTGCCAGCTCACCTTATAGGACAGGGGAGGACGAGCAGTACTTC | CASSPYRTGEDEQYF
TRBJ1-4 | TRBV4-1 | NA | TGCGCCAGCAGCCAAGATCCACAGGGACCTAATGAAAAACTGTTTTTT | CASSQDPQGPNEKLFF
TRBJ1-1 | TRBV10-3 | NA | TGTGCCATCAGTGAGTCTAGTACGGGGACTGAAGCTTTCTTT | CAISESSTGTEAFF
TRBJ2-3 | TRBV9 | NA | TGTGCCAGCAGCACACACGGGGGGCTCACAGATACGCAGTATTTT | CASSTHGGLTDTQYF
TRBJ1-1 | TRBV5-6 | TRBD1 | TGTGCCAGCAGCCTCGAGCTCGGAAGAGGGACAGGCGGGAACACTGAAGCTTTCTTT | CASSLELGRGTGGNTEAFF
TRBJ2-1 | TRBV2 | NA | TGTGCCAGCGAGGGGACTTTCGACAATGAGCAGTTCTTC | CASEGTFDNEQFF
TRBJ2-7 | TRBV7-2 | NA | TGTGCCAGCAGCTTCCCGGGACAAATAGACTACGAGCAGTACTTC | CASSFPGQIDYEQYF
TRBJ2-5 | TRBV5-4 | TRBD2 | TGTGCCAGCAGCTCGACTAGCGGGGGAAGAGAGACCCAGTACTTC | CASSSTSGGRETQYF
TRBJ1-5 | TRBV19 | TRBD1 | TGTGCCAGTAGTATCTGGGACAGGGGACCTTATAGCAATCAGCCCCAGCATTTT | CASSIWDRGPYSNQPQHF
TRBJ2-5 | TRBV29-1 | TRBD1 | TGCAGCGTTGAAGGGGTGGGGAACAGGGGTGGAGGAGAGACCCAGTACTTC | CSVEGVGNRGGGETQYF